The 6 T cell receptor beta chains below were found in one sample sequenced in a study of tumor-infiltrating lymphocytes in localized non-small cell lung cancer. Produced via immunoSEQ multiplex PCR; TCRdb's table is partial and in-frame only. The sample yields about 14,000 clones, 65% to 90% seen once. Sequences were obtained from lung tumor tissue. Receptors were obtained from a human donor with non-small cell lung cancer.

The rearrangement uses TRBV25-1 and TRBJ2-5; 7 bases align to TRBD1. The germline gives CDR1 MGHDK, CDR2 SYGVNS. The CDR3 is made up of 13 amino acids. With 4 bases clipped from V and 7 bases from J, the junction kept 6 bases outside the gene matches. CDR3 residues: CASSVDRRRTQYF. CDR3 in DNA: TGTGCCAGCAGTGTGGACAGGAGGAGGACCCAGTACTTC.

The rearrangement links TRBV2 to TRBJ2-7, with 7 nucleotides matching TRBD1. Germline lookup yields CDR1 SNHLY and CDR2 FYNNEI. This CDR3 spans 13 amino acids. Germline trimming cut 7 bases from V and 5 bases from J; bases unmatched to any gene: 8. CDR3 residues: CASTLGGWDEQYF. The CDR3 region has the DNA TGTGCCAGCACTTTAGGGGGCTGGGACGAGCAGTACTTC.

This chain connects TRBV6-5 to TRBJ2-3; 7 bases line up with TRBD1. The CDR3 is 14 residues long. With 5 bases clipped from V and 2 bases from J, the junction kept 4 bases outside the gene matches. Per germline, CDR1 MNHEY and CDR2 SVGAGI. CDR3: CASSKQGSTDTQYF. DNA for the CDR3: TGTGCCAGCAGTAAACAGGGGTCCACAGATACGCAGTATTTT.

The genes are TRBV29-1 and TRBJ1-4, with no clear D. Trimming pared 4 bases from V and 3 bases from J, leaving 9 bases between. The CDR3 is 13 amino acids. The germline V gene encodes CDR1 SQVTM and CDR2 ANQGSEA. The CDR3 DNA is TGCAGCGTTGGAGGCGCCGCTAATGAAAAACTGTTTTTT. It translates to CSVGGAANEKLFF.

The chain links TRBV28 to TRBJ1-2; D ambiguous. The CDR3 sequence is 12 residues long. Trimming took off 1 base at V and 9 bases at J, with 9 bases between the two ends. CDR1 MDHEN and CDR2 SYDVKM come from the germline V gene. This CDR3 reads CASSLSPGRYTF. The CDR3 coding sequence is TGTGCCAGCAGTTTATCCCCGGGTCGCTACACCTTC.

The CDR3 DNA follows: TGTGCCAGCAGTTACTCACCGGGACAGGGAACTGAAGCTTTCTTT. Translation: CASSYSPGQGTEAFF. The chain employs TRBV6-6 and TRBJ1-1; 9 bases are a match to TRBD1. Germline V lookup: CDR1 MNHNY, CDR2 SVGAGI (reference sequence). V was clipped by 0 bases and J by 5 bases; unmatched bases: 4. CDR3 length: 15 residues.